The 26 T cell receptor beta chains below were found in one sample sequenced in a study of blood T cells in healthy people across ages. For the second PCR, which ran for about 6 to 11 cycles, a sample-barcoded 5' primer and a J-beta primer mix were used. TCRdb analysed the 5' RACE reads with MiXCR anew, one entry per CDR3 protein. The repertoire includes about 650,000 distinct CDR3 sequences, 52% of them detected once, and approximately 15% sits in the top ten. What was sequenced was blood. The receptors originated from a woman older than 75 in good health.

This clonotype was counted between two and nine times. This chain joins TRBV29-1 and TRBJ2-2; weak D call: TRBD1 (6 bases). This CDR3 region has 14 residues. V lost 4 bases to trimming and J lost 3 bases, with 12 bases between them. Germline V CDR1 and CDR2: SQVTM, ANQGSEA. The CDR3 loop is CSVARDTDTGELFF. The CDR3 coding sequence is TGCAGCGTTGCTCGGGACACGGACACCGGGGAGCTGTTTTTT.

The V and J genes are TRBV12-3 or TRBV12-4 and TRBJ2-1; D uncertain. The CDR3 loop spans 11 amino acids. V lost 2 bases to trimming and J lost 9 bases, with 5 bases between them. CDR3 DNA sequence: TGTGCCAGCAGTTTAATGCGTGAGCAGTTCTTC. Amino acids: CASSLMREQFF.

This clonotype was found many times. V usage is TRBV29-1 and J usage is TRBJ1-5; D call uncertain. CDR1 and CDR2 (germline): SQVTM, ANQGSEA. The CDR3 spans 13 residues. The V end was cut by 5 bases, the J end by 2 bases, with 10 bases between. The CDR3 spells CSVLGVGNQPQHF. The CDR3 DNA reads as TGCAGCGTTTTAGGAGTAGGCAATCAGCCCCAGCATTTT.

Of note for this clonotype: One junction end disagrees with the germline gene, perhaps due to a read error. The rearrangement uses TRBV20-1 and TRBJ1-2, with 8 bases aligning to TRBD1. The CDR3 contains 13 residues. Germline CDR1 DFQATT, CDR2 SNEGSKA (reference sequence). The CDR3 DNA follows: TGCAGTGCTAGATCGACAGGGGACTATGACTACACCTTC. Translation: CSARSTGDYDYTF.

This chain connects TRBV5-1 to TRBJ2-1; 8 bases match TRBD1. CDR1 is SGHRS and CDR2 is YFSETQ in the germline V gene. The CDR3 spans 16 residues. The trim removed 6 bases at V and 7 bases at J, leaving 15 bases unmatched. Here the CDR3 DNA reads TGCGCCAGCACCAAGGTAGGACAGGGAGGCATAAATGAGCAGTTCTTC. This translates into CASTKVGQGGINEQFF.

With respect to this clonotype: One base away lies a much larger clone, so this may be a sequencing read error. The gene calls are TRBV12-3 or TRBV12-4 and TRBJ2-7, with 7 nucleotides matching TRBD2. The J call could be wrong; TRBJ2-5 is a better fit for the DNA end. The CDR3 length is 16 residues. CDR3 sequence (DNA): TGTGCCAGCTCTCCTTCGATGGCTAGCGGTTCTAAGACCCAGTACTTC. This translates into CASSPSMASGSKTQYF.

On this clonotype: This sequence may be a read error, since a much larger clone differs from it by one base. The chain is built from TRBV18 and TRBJ2-1; D gene ambiguous. CDR3 length: 12 residues. CDR1 and CDR2 (germline): KGHSH, LQKENI. V lost 2 bases and J lost 8, with 7 bases in between. DNA for the CDR3: TGTGCCAGCTCACCAACCGAGTATGAGCAGTTCTTC. It is translated as CASSPTEYEQFF.

The chain has TRBV4-1 and TRBJ2-7, with D maybe TRBD1 (5 bases). V was shortened by 0 bases and J by 2 bases, with 8 bases between the two germline ends. There are 14 residues in the CDR3. The germline V gene has CDR1 MGHRA and CDR2 YSYEKL. The CDR3 spells CASSQDVGAYEQYF. The CDR3 nucleotides are TGCGCCAGCAGCCAAGACGTAGGGGCCTACGAGCAGTACTTC.

In nucleotides, the CDR3 is TGTGCCAGCATGAGGGCTCCCGTTTTTGAGCCCCTCCACTTT. Protein: CASMRAPVFEPLHF. The V call is TRBV2, the J call TRBJ1-6; D ambiguous. CDR3 length: 14 amino acids. Germline CDR1 and CDR2: SNHLY and FYNNEI. V lost 7 bases and J 13 bases, leaving 20 bases between the germline ends.

The chain is built from TRBV19 and TRBJ1-2; TRBD1 is a possible D gene (6 bases). The germline V gene has CDR1 LNHDA and CDR2 SQIVND (reference sequence). V gave up 7 bases and J gave up 1 base, with 19 bases separating them. The CDR3 sequence is 16 residues long. CDR3 residues: CASKDPGHHLNYGYTF. For the CDR3, the DNA is TGTGCCAGTAAAGATCCGGGACACCATCTTAACTATGGCTACACCTTC.

The rearrangement joins TRBV13 to TRBJ2-7; D might be TRBD1 or TRBD2, each matching 5 bases. V was clipped by 5 bases and J by 3 bases, with 14 bases between them. Germline lookup yields CDR1 PRHDT and CDR2 FYEKMQ (reference sequence). This CDR3 has 14 residues. CDR3 sequence (DNA): TGTGCCAGCAGCGGGGGTAAATATAGCTACGAGCAGTACTTC. The encoded protein is CASSGGKYSYEQYF.

V is TRBV4-1 and J is TRBJ1-3; unclear D gene. Trimming took off 4 bases at V and 0 bases at J, with 16 bases between the two ends. The CDR3 runs 17 residues. CDR1 and CDR2 (germline): MGHRA, YSYEKL. The CDR3 DNA reads as TGCGCCAGCAGCCTCGTTCCGCGCACCTTCTCTGGAAACACCATATATTTT. It specifies CASSLVPRTFSGNTIYF.

This clonotype showed up many times. In DNA form, the CDR3 reads TGCAGTGCCGGTCAGGGGGCCGGGGATACGCAGTATTTT. Amino acids: CSAGQGAGDTQYF. V is TRBV20-1 and J is TRBJ2-3; TRBD1 aligns across 8 bases. The junction had 8 bases not matched to a gene; V was cut back by 6 bases and J by 6 bases. This CDR3 region has 13 residues. Germline loops: CDR1 DFQATT, CDR2 SNEGSKA (reference sequence).

The V gene is TRBV6-5, the J gene TRBJ1-4, with 8 bases that match TRBD1. The V and J ends lost 6 bases and 8 bases, in that order; junction bases with no gene match: 5. CDR1 is MNHEY and CDR2 is SVGAGI in the germline V gene. CDR3 length equals 13 residues. The CDR3 nucleotides read TGTGCCAGCAGGGACAGGGCTGTAGAAAAACTGTTTTTT. As protein: CASRDRAVEKLFF.

A word on this clonotype: This clone may be a read error of a much larger clone one base away. The chain joins TRBV7-2 to TRBJ2-3, with no clear D. Between the trimmed V and J ends, which lost 5 bases and 4 bases, there was a span of 10 bases. Germline V gene lookup returns CDR1 SGHTA and CDR2 FQGNSA. The CDR3 is 13 amino acids. DNA of the CDR3: TGTGCCAGCAGCCGCTCCCAAGCAGATACGCAGTATTTT. This codes for CASSRSQADTQYF.

The chain combines TRBV28 with TRBJ2-7; D gene ambiguous. V lost 3 bases and J lost 0, with 9 bases in between. Germline assignment: CDR1 MDHEN and CDR2 SYDVKM. This CDR3 has 14 amino acids. For the CDR3, the DNA is TGTGCCAGCAGTTTTAGGGCCTCCTCCTACGAGCAGTACTTC. It specifies CASSFRASSYEQYF.

This clonotype has only one observation. The chain is built from TRBV20-1 and TRBJ2-7, with D perhaps matching TRBD2 (6 bases). Germline lookup yields CDR1 DFQATT and CDR2 SNEGSKA (reference sequence). Trimming took off 3 bases at V and 10 bases at J, with 19 bases between the two ends. This CDR3 comprises 13 residues. CDR3 coding DNA: TGCAGTGCTAGGTGGTCCCCCCCGGGGGAACAGTACTTC. It yields the protein CSARWSPPGEQYF.

Concerning this clonotype: At one end, the junction sequence differs from germline, possibly due to a read error. The chain combines TRBV7-9 with TRBJ2-1; 9 nucleotides match TRBD2. The CDR3 length is 15 residues. In germline, CDR1 is SEHNR, CDR2 FQNEAQ (reference sequence). The CDR3 bases are TGTGCCAGCTCCTCCATAGCGGGAGCGAACAATGAGCGGTTCTTC. Its translation: CASSSIAGANNERFF.

The rearrangement joins TRBV10-3 to TRBJ1-5; a weak D match, TRBD1 (5 bases). V lost 0 bases and J 6 bases, leaving 15 bases between the germline ends. Germline V gene sequence: CDR1 ENHRY, CDR2 SYGVKD. The CDR3 consists of 16 residues. The CDR3 loop reads CAISESGGDGRQPQHF. In DNA, the CDR3 is TGTGCCATCAGTGAGTCAGGAGGGGACGGGCGTCAGCCCCAGCATTTT.

On this clonotype: This may come from a read error, since a much larger clone is one base off. The chain couples TRBV29-1 to TRBJ2-7; 8 bases are a match to TRBD1. The J call may be incorrect, as the DNA end agrees better with TRBJ2-5. This CDR3 comprises 13 residues. CDR1 SQVTM and CDR2 ANQGSEA come from the germline V gene. CDR3: CSVGQGAQGTQYF. The CDR3 DNA follows: TGCAGCGTTGGCCAGGGGGCACAAGGGACCCAGTACTTC.

About this clonotype itself: A read error may be the cause here, since a much bigger clone is one base away. The chain couples TRBV11-2 to TRBJ2-7, with 10 bases that match TRBD2. The CDR3 length is 16 residues. The V segment lost 5 bases and the J segment 7 bases; nucleotides outside the gene matches: 14. Germline CDR1 SGHAT, CDR2 FQNNGV. The CDR3: CASSPVLAGFGNEQYF. The CDR3, as DNA: TGTGCCAGCAGCCCAGTACTAGCGGGGTTCGGGAATGAGCAGTACTTC. The whole variable domain, filled in from reference TRBV11-2 and TRBJ2-7, reads EAGVAQSPRYKIIEKRQSVAFWCNPISGHATLYWYQQILGQGPKLLIQFQNNGVVDDSQLPKDRFSAERLKGVDSTLKIQPAKLEDSAVYLCASSPVLAGFGNEQYFGPGTRLTVT.

The chain is built from TRBV10-3 and TRBJ2-1; 9 nucleotides line up with TRBD2. V shed 2 bases and J 4 bases; nucleotides not matched to a gene: 6. This CDR3 is 16 amino acids long. CDR1 ENHRY and CDR2 SYGVKD come from the germline V gene. As DNA, the CDR3 is TGTGCCATCAGTGAGGTAGCGGGAGCCCTTTACAATGAGCAGTTCTTC. It specifies CAISEVAGALYNEQFF.

This clonotype has at least ten counts. The V gene is TRBV6-5, the J gene TRBJ2-3; 8 bases are shared with TRBD2. The germline V gene has CDR1 MNHEY and CDR2 SVGAGI. V trimming: 10 bases; J trimming: 1 base; junction bases outside the gene matches: 4. The CDR3 runs to 13 residues. CDR3 sequence reads: CATLLAGTDTQYF. The CDR3 nucleotides read TGTGCCACCCTACTAGCGGGCACAGATACGCAGTATTTT.

This clonotype was seen at least ten times. CDR3 sequence (DNA): TGCAGTGGCGAGGGGCTTAGCTCCTACGAGCAGTACTTC. Its protein product is CSGEGLSSYEQYF. The chain recombines TRBV20-1 with TRBJ2-7, with D possibly called TRBD1 or TRBD2 (5 bases each). This CDR3 spans 13 amino acids. The germline V gene encodes CDR1 DFQATT and CDR2 SNEGSKA (reference sequence). V lost 7 bases and J 0 bases, leaving 13 bases between the germline ends.

The V and J genes are TRBV19 and TRBJ1-2; D unresolved. The V end was cut by 7 bases, the J end by 6 bases, with 21 bases between. CDR3 length: 15 amino acids. Germline CDR1 LNHDA, CDR2 SQIVND (reference sequence). The CDR3: CASMKGSRAFDGYTF. CDR3 nucleotide sequence: TGTGCCAGTATGAAGGGCAGTCGGGCATTCGATGGCTACACCTTC.

DNA for the CDR3: TGTGCCATCAGGCAAAATTACAGGGGGGGACGGGACGAGCAGTACTTC. Translated, it gives CAIRQNYRGGRDEQYF. The chain recombines TRBV10-3 with TRBJ2-7; perhaps TRBD1 as D (8 bases). The CDR3 is 16 residues long. Germline CDR1 reads ENHRY; CDR2 reads SYGVKD. Trimming removed 6 bases at V and 5 bases at J, with 23 bases between.